This is a list of T cell receptor beta chains from one sample in a study of blood T cell repertoires in COVID-19. Data came from immunoSEQ multiplex PCR; TCRdb stores just in-frame clones and leaves some out. This sample yields about 210,000 clones, of which roughly 82% are seen a single time; less than 15% belongs to the top ten. The source material was peripheral blood. The receptors stem from a woman aged 40 to 49 with acute or convalescent COVID-19. CDR3s include the opening cysteine and the closing phenylalanine or tryptophan. The order of the fields is V gene, J gene, D gene, clone size, CDR3 DNA, CDR3 protein. A D gene is named only where the DNA matches it firmly. A row's size may be missing; if present it is once, few, many or a size class.

TRBV21-1	TRBJ2-7	-	-	TGTGCCAGCAGCAATTGTGACAGGGCCATCCACGAGCAGTACTTC	CASSNCDRAIHEQYF
TRBV27	TRBJ1-2	TRBD1	-	TGTGCCAGCAGTCCCGGGGACAGGGTCTATGGCTACACCTTC	CASSPGDRVYGYTF
TRBV19	TRBJ1-1	-	-	TGTGCCAGTACCCGGGACAACCTCAACACTGAAGCTTTCTTT	CASTRDNLNTEAFF
TRBV6-6	TRBJ1-1	-	-	TGTGCCAGCAGTTCCCAGGGCGGTTTGAACACTGAAGCTTTCTTT	CASSSQGGLNTEAFF
TRBV6-5	TRBJ1-3	-	-	TGTGCCAGCAGGGAGGGCAATGGAAACACCATATATTTT	CASREGNGNTIYF
TRBV30	TRBJ2-7	TRBD1	-	TGTGCCTGGAATAAGGGGACAGTACCCTACGAGCAGTACTTC	CAWNKGTVPYEQYF
TRBV6-6	TRBJ1-2	-	-	TGTGCCAGCACACACGCCGCCCTTACCTTTTATGGCTACACCTTC	CASTHAALTFYGYTF
TRBV2	TRBJ1-2	TRBD1	few	TGTGCCAGCAGTCTAGATTCCGGGACAGAGTCCTACACCTTC	CASSLDSGTESYTF
TRBV5-1	TRBJ1-4	-	-	TGCGCCAGCAGCTTAGTTGGCGAAAAACTGTTTTTT	CASSLVGEKLFF
TRBV3-1/TRBV3-2	TRBJ2-1	TRBD2	-	TGTGCCAGCAGCCAAGCGGGACTAGCGGGGCTCAATGAGCAGTTCTTC	CASSQAGLAGLNEQFF
TRBV6-5	TRBJ2-5	-	-	TGTGCCACACGGGGAACAGCGGTGGGCGGGGAGACCCAGTACTTC	CATRGTAVGGETQYF
TRBV4-1	TRBJ2-1	TRBD2	-	TGCGCCAGCAGCCCGCGGGAGGGCGGGGACAATGAGCAGTTCTTC	CASSPREGGDNEQFF
TRBV4-1	TRBJ1-2	-	few	TGCGCCAGCTCCCAGGCCCTTGGAGGCTATGGCTACACCTTC	CASSQALGGYGYTF
TRBV14	TRBJ2-7	TRBD2	-	TGTGCCAGCAGCCAGATTACTAGCGGCGGGGGTAAGGACGAGCAGTACTTC	CASSQITSGGGKDEQYF
TRBV6-2/TRBV6-3	TRBJ2-7	-	few	TGTGCCAGCAGTTACTCGAGGTCGGTAGCGGAGATCTACGAGCAGTACTTC	CASSYSRSVAEIYEQYF
TRBV6-6	TRBJ1-2	-	-	TGTGCCACTACCCGGGGGGGTTATGGCTACACCTTC	CATTRGGYGYTF
TRBV1	TRBJ1-5	-	-	TGCACCAGCCCCGACAGGGACAGCAATCAGCCCCAGCATTTT	CTSPDRDSNQPQHF
TRBV20-1	TRBJ2-1	TRBD2	-	TGCAGTGCTAGTGGGACTAGCTCCTACAATGAGCAGTTCTTC	CSASGTSSYNEQFF
TRBV2	TRBJ2-2	-	-	TGTGCCAGCTGGAGGGGGCGGGCCGCGAACACCGGGGAGCTGTTTTTT	CASWRGRAANTGELFF
TRBV19	TRBJ2-7	-	-	TGTGCCAGTAGTCAGGGTGTCTACGAGCAGTACTTC	CASSQGVYEQYF
TRBV3-1/TRBV3-2	TRBJ2-3	TRBD2	-	TGTGCCAGCAGCCCCGGGACTAGCGGGATCCCTAGCACAGATACGCAGTATTTT	CASSPGTSGIPSTDTQYF
TRBV4-3	TRBJ2-1	-	-	TGCGCCAGCAGTTTTGACAGCTCCTACAATGAGCAGTTCTTC	CASSFDSSYNEQFF
TRBV7-2	TRBJ2-5	-	-	TGTGCCAGCAGCCTTACGGGGAGGCGGGCCCAAGAGACCCAGTACTTC	CASSLTGRRAQETQYF
TRBV2	TRBJ1-1	-	-	TGTGCCAGCAGTGGGGTCAGGGGGAACACTGAAGCTTTCTTT	CASSGVRGNTEAFF
TRBV7-9	TRBJ2-1	TRBD1	-	TGTGCCAGCAGCCCCCCCCTCGGGACAGTCGTTCGGAATGAGCAGTTCTTC	CASSPPLGTVVRNEQFF
TRBV7-9	TRBJ2-1	TRBD2	-	TGTGCCAGCAGCTTGTTAGCGGGAGGGAACAATGAGCAGTTCTTC	CASSLLAGGNNEQFF